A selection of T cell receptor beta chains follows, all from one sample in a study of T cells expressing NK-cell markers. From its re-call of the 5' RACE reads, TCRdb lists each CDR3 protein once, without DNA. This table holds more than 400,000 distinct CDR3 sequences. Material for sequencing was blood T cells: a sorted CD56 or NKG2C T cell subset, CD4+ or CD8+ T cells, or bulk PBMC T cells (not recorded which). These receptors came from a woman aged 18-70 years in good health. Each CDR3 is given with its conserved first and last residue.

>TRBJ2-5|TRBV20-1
CSARWFSGKQETQYF
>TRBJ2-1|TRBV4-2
CASSHPIEDEQFF
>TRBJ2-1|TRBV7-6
CASSLVRHEQFF
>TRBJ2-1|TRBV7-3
CASSPYSGTGRNEQFF
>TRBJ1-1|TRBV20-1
CSARVGFEAFF
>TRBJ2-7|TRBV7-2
CASSLVGQGHEQYF
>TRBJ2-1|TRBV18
CASSPPTVGSYNEQFF
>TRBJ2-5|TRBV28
CASSLAIVGRETQYF
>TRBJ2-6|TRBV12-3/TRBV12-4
CASTPLKTSGVSGANVLTF
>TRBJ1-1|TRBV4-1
CASSHSEVRATEAFF
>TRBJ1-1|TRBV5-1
CASSFGGYTEAFF
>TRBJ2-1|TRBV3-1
CASSQDGGPGEQFF
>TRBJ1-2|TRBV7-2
CASSFGGTGHPSF
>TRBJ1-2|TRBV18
CASSPPSGLDGYTF
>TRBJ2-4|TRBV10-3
CAIGTSGSLAKNIQYF
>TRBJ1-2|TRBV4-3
CASSPYGQGVNGYTF
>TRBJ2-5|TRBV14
CASSQRRHEETQYF
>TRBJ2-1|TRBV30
CACSGAGTSYNEQFF
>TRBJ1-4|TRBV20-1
CSARGRGRPNEKLFF
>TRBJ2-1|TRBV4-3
CASSLFGTGGPNEQFF
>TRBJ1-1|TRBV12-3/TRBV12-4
CASTQEHGTTEAFF
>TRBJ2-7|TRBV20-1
CSARTTANYEQYF
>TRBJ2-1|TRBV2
CASVRTGGIEQFF
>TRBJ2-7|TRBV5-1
CASSTSSGIYEQYF
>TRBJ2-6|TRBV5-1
CASSFAGTGANVLTF
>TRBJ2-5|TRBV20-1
CSARDPAQLAGRQETQYF
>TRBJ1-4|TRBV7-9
CASSFWAGTASNEKLFF
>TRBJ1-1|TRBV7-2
CASSGRGGNTEAFF
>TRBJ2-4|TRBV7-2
CASSLIGIQYF
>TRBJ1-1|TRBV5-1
CASSLLRTGGTEAFF
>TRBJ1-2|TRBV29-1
CSVGNQGNGGLGYTF
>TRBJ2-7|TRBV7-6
CASSLDRTTYEQYF
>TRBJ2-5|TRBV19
CASSINPSGLETQYF
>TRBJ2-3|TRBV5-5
CASSLVLPAPDTQYF
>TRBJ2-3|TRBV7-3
CASSSGPTQYF
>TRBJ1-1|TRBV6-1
CASSGLQGENTEAFF
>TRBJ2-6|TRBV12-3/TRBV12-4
CANSYRVSGANVLTF
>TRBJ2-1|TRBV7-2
CASSPAISSYNEQFF
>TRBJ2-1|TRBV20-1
CSALPVSGLRNEQFF
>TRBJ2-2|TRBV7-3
CASSLGQLAGELFF
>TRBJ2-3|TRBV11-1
CASSLLTSGGTDTQYF
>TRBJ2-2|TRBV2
CASSGGTLNTGELFF
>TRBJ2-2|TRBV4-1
CASSQGQGSTGELFF
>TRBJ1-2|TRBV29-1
CSVEGGAHYGYTF
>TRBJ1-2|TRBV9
CASSVSGEGGYTF
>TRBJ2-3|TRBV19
CASSGQSTDTQYF
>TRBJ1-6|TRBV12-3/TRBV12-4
CASILEGTRGSPLHF